A selection of T cell receptor beta chains follows, all from one sample in a study of siplizumab effects on memory and regulatory T cells. Repertoires were generated with immunoSEQ multiplex PCR, while TCRdb's copy carries only in-frame clones and drops some. The data hold 60,000 to 65,000 clones, with 65% to 80% observed a single time. The material sequenced was memory CD4+ T cells sorted from blood. These receptor sequences come from a human donor in good health. Each CDR3 is given with its conserved first and last residue. Each record gives: V gene, J gene, D gene, clone size, CDR3 DNA, CDR3 protein. A D gene is named only where the DNA matches it firmly. The size entry is marked missing in some rows and otherwise reads once, few, many or a size class.

TRBV7-2	TRBJ2-5	.	few	TGTGCCAGCAGCTTAGCGGGTCACTCTGAGACCCAGTACTTC	CASSLAGHSETQYF
TRBV5-6	TRBJ2-5	.	once	TGTGCCAGCAGCTCTGACTCCTTTAGGAAGTACTTC	CASSSDSFRKYF
TRBV7-3	TRBJ2-1	.	.	TGTGCCAGCAGCCTAAACAGGGCTTCTTACAATGAGCAGTTCTTC	CASSLNRASYNEQFF
TRBV6-5	TRBJ1-5	TRBD1	.	TGTGCCACCCAGGGGGGCGGTAATCAGCCCCAGCATTTT	CATQGGGNQPQHF
TRBV6-5	TRBJ1-6	.	.	TGTGCCTCCTTACCAAGCGGCAGTAGGTCACCCCTCCACTTT	CASLPSGSRSPLHF
TRBV19	TRBJ2-3	TRBD1	.	TGTGCCAGTAGAAGGACAGGGCGCACAGATACGCAGTATTTT	CASRRTGRTDTQYF
TRBV6-5	TRBJ2-7	.	.	TGTGCCAGCAGCACCTCTGGTGCCGAGCAGTACTTC	CASSTSGAEQYF
TRBV5-4	TRBJ2-1	.	.	TGTGCCAGCAGCCGCCCGAGTGGGGGTTACAATGAGCAGTTCTTC	CASSRPSGGYNEQFF
TRBV7-8	TRBJ1-1	.	.	TGTGCCAGCAGCGATATCGGGACCAGCCGCGGTGATGAAGCTTTCTTT	CASSDIGTSRGDEAFF
TRBV5-4	TRBJ1-3	TRBD1	few	TGTGCCAGCAGCCACGGTGGACAGGGGATAGGAAACACCATATATTTT	CASSHGGQGIGNTIYF
TRBV7-2	TRBJ1-2	.	.	TGTGCCAGCAGCTTAGTGGGCGGATTCTCATCCAACTATGGCTACACCTTC	CASSLVGGFSSNYGYTF
TRBV4-3	TRBJ1-1	.	few	TGCGCCAGCAGCCAAGAATATAGGACTGAAGCTTTCTTT	CASSQEYRTEAFF
TRBV5-1	TRBJ2-1	.	.	TGCGCCAGCAGCTTGGTTCCGGGGGTGGGCGGTGAGCAGTTCTTC	CASSLVPGVGGEQFF
TRBV4-1	TRBJ1-1	.	.	TGCGCCAGCAGCCAAGGGGAAGGAAACACTGAAGCTTTCTTT	CASSQGEGNTEAFF
TRBV23-1	TRBJ2-7	.	once	TGCGCCAGCAGTCCCCACTGGGGCAGAGGGACCTACGAGCAGTACTTC	CASSPHWGRGTYEQYF
TRBV27	TRBJ2-1	TRBD1	.	TGTGCCAGCAGTTCGATCGACAGGGTCAATGAGCAGTTCTTC	CASSSIDRVNEQFF
TRBV7-2	TRBJ2-2	.	.	TGTGCCAGCAGCTTTAAGCTGGTAACCGGGGAGCTGTTTTTT	CASSFKLVTGELFF
TRBV5-4	TRBJ2-2	TRBD2	.	TGTGCCAGCAGCTTAGCGGGGGCGTACACCGGGGAGCTGTTTTTT	CASSLAGAYTGELFF
TRBV6-5	TRBJ1-2	.	once	TGTGCCAGCGGGACATACTATGGCTACACCTTC	CASGTYYGYTF
TRBV28	TRBJ2-7	TRBD1	.	TGTGCCAGCAGCCATGGACAGGGCTCGTACGAGCAGTACTTC	CASSHGQGSYEQYF
TRBV6-5	TRBJ2-3	.	.	TGTGCCAGCAGTTACTCGAGTACAGATACGCAGTATTTT	CASSYSSTDTQYF
TRBV30	TRBJ1-4	.	.	TGTGCCTGGAGTCCCTTTAATGAAAAACTGTTTTTT	CAWSPFNEKLFF
TRBV5-1	TRBJ2-5	.	.	TGCGCCAGCAGCTTGGATTGGGGCCTCCAAGAGACCCAGTACTTC	CASSLDWGLQETQYF
TRBV7-2	TRBJ2-1	.	.	TGTGCCAGCAGCTTAGATAGGGGGGGGAATGAGCAGTTCTTC	CASSLDRGGNEQFF
TRBV7-2	TRBJ1-2	TRBD1	.	TGTGCCAGCAGCTTAAAGACAGGGGGCGACTATGGCTACACCTTC	CASSLKTGGDYGYTF
TRBV13	TRBJ2-3	TRBD2	.	TGTGCCAGCAGCCCCGGGACTAGCGGGGGCTATTTGACTAGCACAGATACGCAGTATTTT	CASSPGTSGGYLTSTDTQYF
TRBV19	TRBJ2-5	TRBD2	.	TGTGCCAGTAAACCGGGACTAGCTCGTACGGGTGAGGAGACCCAGTACTTC	CASKPGLARTGEETQYF
TRBV5-4	TRBJ2-7	.	.	TGTGCCAGCAGTCCAAGGGACTCCTACGAGCAGTACTTC	CASSPRDSYEQYF
TRBV5-1	TRBJ2-6	.	.	TGCGCCAGCAGCGGCAGCTCTGGGGCCAACGTCCTGACTTTC	CASSGSSGANVLTF
TRBV2	TRBJ2-6	TRBD2	.	TGTGCCAGCAGTGAGCCCCTAGCGGCTACTGGGGCCAACGTCCTGACTTTC	CASSEPLAATGANVLTF
TRBV5-1	TRBJ2-1	.	.	TGCGCCAGCAGCTTGGTGGACGATGAGCAGTTCTTC	CASSLVDDEQFF
TRBV5-4	TRBJ2-1	.	few	TGTGCCAGCAGCTCTGGCGGGGACCGCTCCTACAATGAGCAGTTCTTC	CASSSGGDRSYNEQFF
TRBV10-3	TRBJ2-7	.	.	TGTGCCATCAGTGAGGGGACAAGTAACGAGCAGTACTTC	CAISEGTSNEQYF
TRBV4-3	TRBJ2-3	.	few	TGCGCCAGCAGCCAAGCCGGGACTTGGGACCACACAGATACGCAGTATTTT	CASSQAGTWDHTDTQYF
TRBV4-1	TRBJ2-2	TRBD2	.	TGCGCCAGCAGCCAAAGGACTAGCGGGGGGTCGAACACCGGGGAGCTGTTTTTT	CASSQRTSGGSNTGELFF
TRBV5-5	TRBJ2-2	TRBD1	.	TGTGCCAGCAGCTTAAACAGGGGGCAAACCGGGGAGCTGTTTTTT	CASSLNRGQTGELFF
TRBV7-2	TRBJ1-1	TRBD1	.	TGTGCCAGCAGCCCGCGACAGGGGATGAGGACTGAAGCTTTCTTT	CASSPRQGMRTEAFF
TRBV2	TRBJ2-1	.	.	TGTGCCAGCGGCCTTTGGTCCAATGAGCAGTTCTTC	CASGLWSNEQFF
TRBV5-8	TRBJ2-1	.	once	TGTGCCAGCAGCTTGGAGGGGCTTAGGATGGATGAGCAGTTCTTC	CASSLEGLRMDEQFF
TRBV19	TRBJ2-7	.	few	TGTGCCAGTAGTATAGATCTATCGGGCTACGAGCAGTACTTC	CASSIDLSGYEQYF
TRBV19	TRBJ2-6	.	.	TGTGCCAGTAGGGACGGTGGCTCTGGGGCCAACGTCCTGACTTTC	CASRDGGSGANVLTF
TRBV15	TRBJ2-3	TRBD1	.	TGTGCCACCAGCAGAGAACCCTCCGGGACAGGTTTGGATACGCAGTATTTT	CATSREPSGTGLDTQYF
TRBV6-5	TRBJ2-2	.	.	TGTGCCAGCAGTTACTCGATCGCGGCACCCGGGGAGCTGTTTTTT	CASSYSIAAPGELFF
TRBV7-2	TRBJ1-3	.	.	TGTGCCAGCAGCTTACCGGGGGGCTCTGGAAACACCATATATTTT	CASSLPGGSGNTIYF
TRBV7-2	TRBJ2-7	TRBD1	.	TGTGCCAGCAGCTTAGGTCTCTATTTTTATGGACAGGGGGCTTACGAGCAGTACTTC	CASSLGLYFYGQGAYEQYF
TRBV5-1	TRBJ2-1	TRBD1	.	TGCGCCAGCAGCGAGAGCGGGGACAGGGTACAGCAGTTCTTC	CASSESGDRVQQFF
TRBV5-6	TRBJ2-2	.	.	TGTGCCAGCAGCTTTACAGCGAACACCGGGGAGCTGTTTTTT	CASSFTANTGELFF
TRBV19	TRBJ2-1	TRBD2	.	TGTGCCAGTAGTATGAGCCTAGCGGGGGGCCTTGAGCAGTTCTTC	CASSMSLAGGLEQFF
TRBV7-2	TRBJ1-1	.	.	TGTGCCAGCAGCTTAGATGAGACACGGTTTCTCACTGAAGCTTTCTTT	CASSLDETRFLTEAFF